The rows below give T cell receptor beta chains drawn from one sample of a study of technical replicates of blood from several donors. Sequencing was performed with immunoSEQ multiplex PCR; in TCRdb, only in-frame clones are kept and a portion is missing. The sample has roughly 81,000 clones; 97% are singletons. The source material was T cells isolated from PBMCs. Receptors originate from a human donor in good health. The CDR3 runs from the conserved cysteine through the conserved F or W. The order of the fields is V gene, clone size, D gene, J gene, CDR3 protein, CDR3 DNA. D genes are given only for firm matches. Clone sizes are given selectively: once, few, many, or a class where the clone is expanded.

>TRBV28|-|-|TRBJ1-5
CASSFVSGVGVNQPQHF
TGTGCCAGCAGTTTTGTCAGCGGGGTGGGGGTCAATCAGCCCCAGCATTTT
>TRBV5-4|-|TRBD1|TRBJ2-7
CASSWTGAAEQYF
TGTGCCAGCAGCTGGACAGGGGCCGCCGAGCAGTACTTC
>TRBV6-1|-|-|TRBJ2-1
CASSEYSPSSYNEQFF
TGTGCCAGCAGTGAATACAGCCCGAGCTCCTACAATGAGCAGTTCTTC
>TRBV19|-|TRBD2|TRBJ2-3
CASSIGLLAEDTQYF
TGTGCCAGTAGTATAGGTTTACTAGCGGAAGATACGCAGTATTTT
>TRBV21-1|-|-|TRBJ1-5
CASSKVETGVYRGNQPQHF
TGTGCCAGCAGCAAAGTTGAGACAGGGGTCTATCGGGGCAATCAGCCCCAGCATTTT
>TRBV6-1|-|-|TRBJ1-3
CASTETGLISGNTIYF
TGTGCCAGCACTGAGACAGGTCTGATCTCTGGAAACACCATATATTTT
>TRBV28|-|-|TRBJ2-7
CASSFSLHLLNEQYF
TGTGCCAGCAGTTTTTCTCTCCACTTACTTAACGAGCAGTACTTC
>TRBV27|-|-|TRBJ2-1
CASRPTSYDEQFF
TGTGCCAGCAGGCCCACTAGCTACGATGAGCAGTTCTTC
>TRBV7-2|-|TRBD1|TRBJ1-3
CASSFRQGENTIYF
TGTGCCAGCAGCTTTCGACAGGGGGAAAACACCATATATTTT
>TRBV5-1|once|TRBD2|TRBJ2-3
CASSTSGGADTQYF
TGCGCCAGCAGTACTAGCGGGGGCGCAGATACGCAGTATTTT
>TRBV5-1|once|-|TRBJ2-7
CASTRGSFISTHEQYF
TGCGCCAGCACCCGGGGTAGTTTTATCTCTACTCACGAGCAGTACTTC
>TRBV11-3|-|TRBD2|TRBJ2-3
CASSSTTSGKTDTQYF
TGTGCCAGCAGCTCTACTACTAGCGGGAAAACAGATACGCAGTATTTT
>TRBV5-1|-|TRBD1|TRBJ2-7
CASSLATGGLYEQYF
TGCGCCAGCAGCTTGGCGACAGGGGGGCTTTACGAGCAGTACTTC
>TRBV5-4|-|-|TRBJ1-1
CASSLRGEAFF
TGTGCCAGCAGCTTAAGGGGCGAGGCTTTCTTT
>TRBV7-2|-|-|TRBJ1-5
CASSFWLNQPQHF
TGTGCCAGCAGCTTTTGGCTCAATCAGCCCCAGCATTTT
>TRBV10-3|-|-|TRBJ2-5
CAISTGSRGETQYF
TGTGCCATCAGCACAGGGTCTAGGGGAGAGACCCAGTACTTC
>TRBV19|-|-|TRBJ1-2
CASSFGGKREAYGYTF
TGTGCCAGTAGTTTCGGTGGCAAGAGGGAGGCCTATGGCTACACCTTC
>TRBV5-1|-|TRBD1|TRBJ2-1
CASSFTLTGGAYNEQFF
TGCGCCAGCAGCTTCACTCTAACAGGGGGCGCCTACAATGAGCAGTTCTTC
>TRBV6-1|-|-|TRBJ1-1
CASSDLGEAFF
TGTGCCAGCAGTGACCTCGGGGAAGCTTTCTTT
>TRBV28|-|TRBD2|TRBJ2-7
CASSLEEREQFEQYF
TGTGCCAGCAGTTTAGAGGAGCGGGAGCAATTCGAGCAGTACTTC
>TRBV9|-|-|TRBJ2-5
CASSVGEGGAWETQYF
TGTGCCAGCAGCGTCGGGGAGGGGGGGGCTTGGGAGACCCAGTACTTC
>TRBV28|-|-|TRBJ2-7
CASSPLSGALTEQYF
TGTGCCAGCAGCCCCTTAAGCGGCGCCCTTACCGAGCAGTACTTC
>TRBV19|-|TRBD1|TRBJ2-1
CASSFTGTGALNEQFF
TGTGCCAGTAGTTTTACCGGGACAGGTGCGCTAAATGAGCAGTTCTTC
>TRBV21-1|-|-|TRBJ1-5
CASSKAYSNQPQHF
TGTGCCAGCAGCAAAGCATATAGCAATCAGCCCCAGCATTTT
>TRBV2|-|-|TRBJ2-1
CASRITGNPYNEQFF
TGTGCCAGCAGGATAACAGGGAACCCCTACAATGAGCAGTTCTTC
>TRBV5-4|-|TRBD2|TRBJ2-3
CASSGGAGGTDTQYF
TGTGCCAGCTCCGGGGGGGCAGGGGGCACAGATACGCAGTATTTT
>TRBV6-5|-|TRBD1|TRBJ1-1
CASSYSIGQGAFF
TGTGCCAGCAGTTACTCGATCGGACAGGGAGCTTTCTTT
>TRBV4-1|-|-|TRBJ2-7
CASSQGLSGNPYEQYF
TGCGCCAGCAGCCAAGGTTTGTCGGGGAACCCCTACGAGCAGTACTTC
>TRBV6-5|once|TRBD2|TRBJ2-5
CASSPLLAETQYF
TGTGCCAGCAGTCCGCTACTAGCGGAGACCCAGTACTTC
>TRBV4-1|-|TRBD2|TRBJ2-1
CASSPGTTNNEQFF
TGCGCCAGCAGCCCCGGGACTACTAACAATGAGCAGTTCTTC
>TRBV7-9|-|TRBD1|TRBJ2-7
CASSSNPGTGFEYEQYF
TGTGCCAGCAGCTCAAATCCCGGGACAGGGTTTGAATACGAGCAGTACTTC
>TRBV6-5|-|TRBD1|TRBJ1-5
CATGTGGRQPQHF
TGTGCCACGGGGACAGGGGGTCGGCAGCCCCAGCATTTT
>TRBV6-1|-|TRBD1|TRBJ1-1
CASSEPGQGVDTEAFF
TGTGCCAGCAGTGAACCGGGACAGGGGGTCGACACTGAAGCTTTCTTT
>TRBV4-1|-|TRBD2|TRBJ2-1
CASSQGSGVYNEQFF
TGCGCCAGCAGCCAAGGGAGCGGGGTCTACAATGAGCAGTTCTTC
>TRBV6-5|-|TRBD1|TRBJ2-7
CASSRQGTGEQYF
TGTGCCAGCAGTCGACAGGGAACGGGAGAGCAGTACTTC
>TRBV5-1|-|TRBD2|TRBJ2-7
CASSLVGRAYEQYF
TGCGCCAGCAGCCTAGTGGGGAGGGCCTACGAGCAGTACTTC
>TRBV25-1|-|-|TRBJ1-3
CASSLQGSGGNTIYF
TGTGCCAGCAGTCTTCAGGGTTCAGGTGGAAACACCATATATTTT
>TRBV5-4|-|TRBD1|TRBJ1-2
CASSSTGGMWYGYTF
TGTGCCAGCAGCTCAACAGGGGGGATGTGGTATGGCTACACCTTC
>TRBV5-1|-|-|TRBJ2-5
CASSWAGSWFEETRRNRETQYF
TGCGCCAGCAGCTGGGCGGGGTCCTGGTTCGAAGAGACCCGGCGAAATAGGGAGACCCAGTACTTC